This T cell receptor (beta chain) was sequenced in a study of blood T cell repertoires in COVID-19 (TCRdb year 2020). The study in broad terms: Samples from collaborators originated in the United States, Italy and Spain and spanned both the acute and convalescent phases of COVID-19. The prospective study material was composed of cDNA or gDNA derived from T cells, B-cell-depleted T cells, or PBMCs. The dataset comprised deeply sampled blood TCRbeta repertoires from subjects exposed to, actively infected with, or recovered from COVID-19. Where available, HLA class I and class II types were obtained from metadata supplied by the sample provider rather than from assay-based typing. A de-identified subject ID, COVID-19 status, age in years and sex were almost always included in the sample metadata. A freely available public database, intended as a resource for researchers studying the immune response to SARS-CoV-2, is where the repertoires were released. Samples were obtained from the ongoing ImmuneRACE study (first 160 participants) and from 1,254 subjects provided by 6 global collaborators.

Details on this clone: What this receptor recognizes is not known. Base qualities are not recorded, but no much larger clone differs from it by a single base.

TCRbeta CDR3 regions were amplified from genomic DNA by means of the immunoSEQ Assay, a bias-controlled multiplex PCR. Regarding the original processing steps: The number of nucleated cells in each sample was estimated from the amplification of reference gene primers within the assay. To quantify the absolute abundance of each unique TCRbeta CDR3 rearrangement, sequence reads were collapsed and filtered. For each sample, productive Simpson clonality was calculated by taking the square root of Simpson's diversity index across productive rearrangements. TCRdb stores this immuneACCESS table with in-frame sequences only. Part of the clones is absent; in the studies checked, under half of the shortfall reflects unresolved V genes, and no reason is known for the rest. V and J calls and clone size are as listed in that table; D and trimming were resolved from the DNA. This sample is represented by some 90,000 clones; 80% of them were singletons. The ten largest make up around 20% of the sample.

Collaborating institutions collected whole blood in K2EDTA tubes following their own protocols. For TCRbeta analysis, collaborator samples were shipped as frozen whole blood, as isolated PBMCs, or as DNA extracted from either sample type. Per the germline V gene (reference sequence), SEHNR is the CDR1 and FQNEAQ is the CDR2. Between the V and J ends, shortened by 2 bases and 6 bases respectively, the junction contains 17 bases. The CDR3 starts with the cysteine, ends with the phenylalanine, and has 15 residues. The kept DNA is CDR3 alone, 45 bases in frame from the first base. What the study reported, not specific to this receptor: The quantity of clinical and demographic metadata differed by source and by participant and was supplied without curation.

This TCR was sampled from a human donor in a cohort sampled during active COVID-19. The rearrangement combines TRBV7-9 with TRBJ2-7; a tentative D call is TRBD2 (6 bases match). The sequencing input was peripheral blood. At the DNA level, the sequence is TGTGCCAGCAGCTTATGGAGGGAGGATCGGGCCGAGCAGTACTTC. This encodes CASSLWREDRAEQYF.